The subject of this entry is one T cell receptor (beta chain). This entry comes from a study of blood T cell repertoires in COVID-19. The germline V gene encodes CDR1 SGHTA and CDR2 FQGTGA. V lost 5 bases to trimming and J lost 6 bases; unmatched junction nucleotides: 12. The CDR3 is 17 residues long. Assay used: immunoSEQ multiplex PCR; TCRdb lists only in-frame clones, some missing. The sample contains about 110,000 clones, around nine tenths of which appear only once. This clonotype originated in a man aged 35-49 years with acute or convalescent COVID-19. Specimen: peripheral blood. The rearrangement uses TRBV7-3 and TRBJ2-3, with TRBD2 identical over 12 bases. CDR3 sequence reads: CASSPYASGGAFDTQYF. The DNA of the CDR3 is TGTGCCAGCAGCCCTTATGCTAGCGGGGGGGCATTCGATACGCAGTATTTT.